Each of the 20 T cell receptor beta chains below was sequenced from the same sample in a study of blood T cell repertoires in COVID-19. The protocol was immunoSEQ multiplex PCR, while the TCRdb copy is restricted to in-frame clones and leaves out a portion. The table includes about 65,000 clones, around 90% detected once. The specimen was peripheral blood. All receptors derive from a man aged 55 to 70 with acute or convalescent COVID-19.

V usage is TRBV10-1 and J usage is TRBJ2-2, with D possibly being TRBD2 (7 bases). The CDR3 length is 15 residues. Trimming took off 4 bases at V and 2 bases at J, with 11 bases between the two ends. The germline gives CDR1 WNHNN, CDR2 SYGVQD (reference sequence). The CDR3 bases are TGCGCCAGCAGTGGGGGGGGCCCAAACACCGGGGAGCTGTTTTTT. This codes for CASSGGGPNTGELFF.

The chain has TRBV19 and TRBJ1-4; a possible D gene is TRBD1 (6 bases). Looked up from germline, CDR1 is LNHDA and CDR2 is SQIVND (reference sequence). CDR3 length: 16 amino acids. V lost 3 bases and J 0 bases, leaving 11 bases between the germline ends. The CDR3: CASSIARDTTNEKLFF. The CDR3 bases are TGTGCCAGTAGTATCGCCAGGGACACAACTAATGAAAAACTGTTTTTT. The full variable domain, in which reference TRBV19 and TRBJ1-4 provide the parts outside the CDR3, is DGGITQSPKYLFRKEGQNVTLSCEQNLNHDAMYWYRQDPGQGLRLIYYSQIVNDFQKGDIAEGYSVSREKKESFPLTVTSAQKNPTAFYLCASSIARDTTNEKLFFGSGTQLSVL.

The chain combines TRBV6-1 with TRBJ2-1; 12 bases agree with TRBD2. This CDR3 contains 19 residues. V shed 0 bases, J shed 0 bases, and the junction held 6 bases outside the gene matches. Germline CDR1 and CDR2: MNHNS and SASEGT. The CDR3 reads CASSEARMGLAGSYNEQFF. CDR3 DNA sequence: TGTGCCAGCAGTGAAGCGCGAATGGGACTAGCGGGCTCCTACAATGAGCAGTTCTTC.

Here the CDR3 reads CAIGTGLNEKLFF. CDR3 sequence (DNA): TGTGCCATCGGGACAGGGCTGAACGAAAAACTGTTTTTT. V and J are TRBV10-3 and TRBJ1-4; 9 bases align to TRBD1. The CDR3 spans 13 residues. Trimming removed 8 bases from V and 8 bases from J; junction bases left unmatched: 6. Germline CDR1 and CDR2: ENHRY and SYGVKD.

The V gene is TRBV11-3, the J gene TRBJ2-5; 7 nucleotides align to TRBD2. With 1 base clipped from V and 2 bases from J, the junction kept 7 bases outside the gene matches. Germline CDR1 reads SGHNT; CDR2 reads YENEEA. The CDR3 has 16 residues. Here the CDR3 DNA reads TGTGCCAGCAGCTTAGGGACCCCCGGGGGGCAAGAGACCCAGTACTTC. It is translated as CASSLGTPGGQETQYF.

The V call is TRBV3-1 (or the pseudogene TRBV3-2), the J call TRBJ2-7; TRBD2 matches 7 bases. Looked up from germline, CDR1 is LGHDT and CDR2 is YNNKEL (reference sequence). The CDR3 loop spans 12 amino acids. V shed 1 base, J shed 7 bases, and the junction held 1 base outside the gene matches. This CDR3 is CASSQVGGEQYF. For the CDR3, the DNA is TGTGCCAGCAGCCAAGTGGGGGGGGAGCAGTACTTC.

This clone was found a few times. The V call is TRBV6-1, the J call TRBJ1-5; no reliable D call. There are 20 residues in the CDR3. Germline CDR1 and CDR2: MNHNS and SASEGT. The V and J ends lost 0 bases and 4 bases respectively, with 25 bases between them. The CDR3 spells CASSEAKYIPWHDPNQPQHF. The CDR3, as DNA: TGTGCCAGCAGTGAAGCGAAATATATCCCGTGGCATGATCCTAATCAGCCCCAGCATTTT.

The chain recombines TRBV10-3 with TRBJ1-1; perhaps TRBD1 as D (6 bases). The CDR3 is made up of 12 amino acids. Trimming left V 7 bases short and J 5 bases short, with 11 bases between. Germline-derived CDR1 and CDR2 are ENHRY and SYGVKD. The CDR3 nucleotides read TGTGCCATCAATAATCAGGGGACTGAAGCTTTCTTT. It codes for CAINNQGTEAFF.

The CDR3 protein is CASSARQAYGYTF. The CDR3 DNA follows: TGTGCCAGCAGCGCCAGACAGGCATATGGCTACACCTTC. The gene calls are TRBV9 and TRBJ1-2; weak D call: TRBD1 (6 bases). Germline values: CDR1 SGDLS, CDR2 YYNGEE. V dropped 3 bases and J dropped 5 bases, with 11 bases sitting between them. The CDR3 has 13 amino acids. Looking up the rest from reference TRBV9 and TRBJ1-2 gives the full variable domain: DSGVTQTPKHLITATGQRVTLRCSPRSGDLSVYWYQQSLDQGLQFLIQYYNGEERAKGNILERFSAQQFPDLHSELNLSSLELGDSALYFCASSARQAYGYTFGSGTRLTVV.

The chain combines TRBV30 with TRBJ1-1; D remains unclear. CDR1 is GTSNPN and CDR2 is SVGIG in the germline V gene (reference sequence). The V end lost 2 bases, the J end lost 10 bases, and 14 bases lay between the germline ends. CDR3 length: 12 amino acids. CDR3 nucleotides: TGTGCCTGGAGTCCCCCGTCGAGGGCAGCTTTCTTT. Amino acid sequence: CAWSPPSRAAFF.

The CDR3 sequence: CASSLSQGLNTEAFF. The DNA for the CDR3 is TGTGCCAGCAGCTTATCACAGGGGTTGAACACTGAAGCTTTCTTT. This sequence joins TRBV7-9 and TRBJ1-1, with 7 bases matching TRBD1. With 2 bases clipped from V and 0 bases from J, the junction kept 3 bases outside the gene matches. This CDR3 has 15 amino acids. Looked up from germline, CDR1 is SEHNR and CDR2 is FQNEAQ (reference sequence). Looking up the rest from reference TRBV7-9 and TRBJ1-1 gives the full variable domain: DTGVSQNPRHKITKRGQNVTFRCDPISEHNRLYWYRQTLGQGPEFLTYFQNEAQLEKSRLLSDRFSAERPKGSFSTLEIQRTEQGDSAMYLCASSLSQGLNTEAFFGQGTRLTVV.

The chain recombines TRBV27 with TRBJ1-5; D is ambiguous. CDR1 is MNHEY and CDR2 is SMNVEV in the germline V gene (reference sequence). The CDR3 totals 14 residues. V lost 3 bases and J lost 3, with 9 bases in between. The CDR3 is CASSFYGSNQPQHF. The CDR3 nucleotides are TGTGCCAGCAGTTTTTACGGGTCCAATCAGCCCCAGCATTTT.

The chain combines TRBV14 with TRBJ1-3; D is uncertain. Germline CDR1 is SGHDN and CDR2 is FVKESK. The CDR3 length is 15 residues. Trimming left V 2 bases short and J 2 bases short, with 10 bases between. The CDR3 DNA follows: TGTGCCAGCAGCCAAATCGGGGTTGCTGGAAACACCATATATTTT. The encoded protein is CASSQIGVAGNTIYF.

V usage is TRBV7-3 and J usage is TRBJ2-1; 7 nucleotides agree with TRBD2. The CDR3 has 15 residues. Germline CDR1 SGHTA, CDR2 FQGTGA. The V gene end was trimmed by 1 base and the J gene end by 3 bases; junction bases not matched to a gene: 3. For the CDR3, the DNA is TGTGCCAGCAGCTTAAACGGGGGGAACTACAATGAGCAGTTCTTC. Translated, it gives CASSLNGGNYNEQFF.

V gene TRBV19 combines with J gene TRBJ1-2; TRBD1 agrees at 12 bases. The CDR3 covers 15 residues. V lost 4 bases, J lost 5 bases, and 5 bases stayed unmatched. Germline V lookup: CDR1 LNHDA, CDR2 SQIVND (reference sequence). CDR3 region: CASSTGQGASYGYTF. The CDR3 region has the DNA TGTGCCAGTAGTACGGGACAGGGGGCATCTTATGGCTACACCTTC.

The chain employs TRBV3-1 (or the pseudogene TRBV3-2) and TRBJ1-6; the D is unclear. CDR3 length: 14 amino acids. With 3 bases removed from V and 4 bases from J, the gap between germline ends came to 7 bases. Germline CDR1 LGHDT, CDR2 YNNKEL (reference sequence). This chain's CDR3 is CASSHPGYNSPLHF. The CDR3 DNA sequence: TGTGCCAGCAGCCACCCGGGTTATAATTCACCCCTCCACTTT.

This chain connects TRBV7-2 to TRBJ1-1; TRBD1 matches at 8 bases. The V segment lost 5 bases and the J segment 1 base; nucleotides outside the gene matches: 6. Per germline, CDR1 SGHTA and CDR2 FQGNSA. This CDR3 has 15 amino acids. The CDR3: CASSLSDRANTEAFF. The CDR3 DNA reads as TGTGCCAGCAGCCTATCGGACAGGGCGAACACTGAAGCTTTCTTT.

CDR3 sequence (DNA): TGTGCCACCAGCGCCACTGGACTCAATCAGCCCCAGCATTTT. Translation: CATSATGLNQPQHF. The V gene is TRBV24-1, the J gene TRBJ1-5; no clear D. V lost 7 bases and J 3 bases, leaving 12 bases between the germline ends. CDR3 length equals 14 residues. The germline CDR1 and CDR2 sequences are KGHDR and SFDVKD.

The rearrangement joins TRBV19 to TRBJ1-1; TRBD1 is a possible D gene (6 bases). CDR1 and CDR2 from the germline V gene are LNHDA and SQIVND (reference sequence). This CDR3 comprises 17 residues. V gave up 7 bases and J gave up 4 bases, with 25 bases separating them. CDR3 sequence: CASTTLPRGQGSTEAFF. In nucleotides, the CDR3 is TGTGCCAGTACCACCCTTCCGCGGGGGCAGGGCAGCACTGAAGCTTTCTTT. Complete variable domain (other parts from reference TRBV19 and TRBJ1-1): DGGITQSPKYLFRKEGQNVTLSCEQNLNHDAMYWYRQDPGQGLRLIYYSQIVNDFQKGDIAEGYSVSREKKESFPLTVTSAQKNPTAFYLCASTTLPRGQGSTEAFFGQGTRLTVV.

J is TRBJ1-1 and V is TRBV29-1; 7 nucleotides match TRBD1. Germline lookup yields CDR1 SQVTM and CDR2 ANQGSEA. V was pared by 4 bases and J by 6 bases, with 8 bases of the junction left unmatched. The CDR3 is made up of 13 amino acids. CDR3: CSVGPYTGAEAFF. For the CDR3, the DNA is TGCAGCGTTGGGCCATATACAGGGGCTGAAGCTTTCTTT.